The rows below give T cell receptor beta chains drawn from one sample of a study of OX40 agonist ivuxolimab in advanced cancers. The method was immunoSEQ multiplex PCR; TCRdb's version includes in-frame clones alone and lacks a portion of them. Altogether about 150,000 clones are present, approximately 94% being singletons, with the ten largest covering about 0.3%. The sequences come from CD4+ or CD8+ T cells sorted from blood, collected in a trial of the OX40 agonist ivuxolimab. These receptors came from an adult with an advanced solid tumor such as melanoma, head and neck, liver or kidney cancer. Both conserved end residues are part of each CDR3. A D gene is named only where the DNA matches it firmly. Expanded clones are given a class, and other clones once, few, many or no size at all.

>TRBV10-3|TRBJ2-7|.|.
TGTGCCATCAGTGAGACGGCGGGCCGCTACGAGCAGTACTTC
CAISETAGRYEQYF
>TRBV6-5|TRBJ2-3|.|.
TGTGCCAGCAGTTACTTTGGGTCAGATACGCAGTATTTT
CASSYFGSDTQYF
>TRBV6-5|TRBJ2-7|.|.
TGTGCCAGCAGAGGTTGGGGGAGAACGTACGAGCAGTACTTC
CASRGWGRTYEQYF
>TRBV11-2|TRBJ2-6|once|.
TGTGCCAGCAGCTCCCTACTAAGGGACGCAAACTCTGGGGCCAACGTCCTGACTTTC
CASSSLLRDANSGANVLTF
>TRBV6-5|TRBJ1-1|.|.
TGTGCCAGCAGTTACTCGCAGGTGAACACTGAAGCTTTCTTT
CASSYSQVNTEAFF
>TRBV7-2|TRBJ2-1|.|.
TGTGCCAGCAGCTTAGCGGGGGGTTACTACAATGAGCAGTTCTTC
CASSLAGGYYNEQFF
>TRBV18|TRBJ1-2|.|.
TGTGCCAGCTCAGCCGCCGGGGGCGGCTACACCTTC
CASSAAGGGYTF
>TRBV5-1|TRBJ2-7|once|TRBD1
TGCGCCAGCAGCTTAAACCAGGGGGCCTACGAGCAGTACTTC
CASSLNQGAYEQYF
>TRBV7-2|TRBJ2-5|.|.
TGTGCCAGCAGCTTAGACACGGAGACCCAGTACTTC
CASSLDTETQYF
>TRBV6-5|TRBJ2-1|once|TRBD2
TGTGCCAGCCCGACTAGCGGGATTCGCGATGAGCAGTTCTTC
CASPTSGIRDEQFF
>TRBV10-2|TRBJ1-6|.|.
TGCGCCACAAAATTCGGGGATTCACCCCTCCACTTT
CATKFGDSPLHF
>TRBV5-1|TRBJ1-3|.|TRBD1
TGCGCCAGCAGATACGACAGGGGGGCTGGAAACACCATATATTTT
CASRYDRGAGNTIYF
>TRBV28|TRBJ1-1|few|.
TGTGCCAGCAGTCCGCCGGCGATGAACACTGAAGCTTTCTTT
CASSPPAMNTEAFF
>TRBV5-1|TRBJ1-2|.|TRBD1
TGCGCCAGCAGCTCCACCCCGGGACAGGGGCCCCATGGCTACACCTTC
CASSSTPGQGPHGYTF
>TRBV9|TRBJ1-4|.|.
TGTGCCAGCAGCAAAGGGGCAGGGGAGGAAGAAAAACTGTTTTTT
CASSKGAGEEEKLFF
>TRBV9|TRBJ2-1|.|TRBD2
TGTGCCAGCAGCGTCAGACTAGCGGCCTACAATGAGCAGTTCTTC
CASSVRLAAYNEQFF
>TRBV14|TRBJ2-2|once|TRBD1
TGTGCCAGCAGCCAAGATCGGAACAGGGGGCGAACCGGGGAGCTGTTTTTT
CASSQDRNRGRTGELFF
>TRBV5-1|TRBJ1-2|.|.
TGCGCCAGCAGCTTTCAAGGGGACGGTGGCTACACCTTC
CASSFQGDGGYTF